The 26 T cell receptor beta chains below were found in one sample sequenced in a study of blood T cell repertoires in COVID-19. TCRdb's table, derived via immunoSEQ multiplex PCR, lists solely in-frame clones and lacks some. Of tens of thousands of clones in the sample, around 86% are singletons; the top ten hold 25% to 35%. The source material was peripheral blood. The receptors were gathered from a woman of 80 years or more with active or convalescent COVID-19.

This clone has only a few counts. The chain has TRBV3-1 (or the pseudogene TRBV3-2) and TRBJ2-6, with D tentatively TRBD1 (6 bases). The CDR3 contains 16 residues. V shed 0 bases and J shed 0 bases, with 6 bases lying between them. Germline CDR1 LGHDT, CDR2 YNNKEL (reference sequence). For the CDR3, the DNA is TGTGCCAGCAGCCAAGAGGGACACTCTGGGGCCAACGTCCTGACTTTC. Translation gives CASSQEGHSGANVLTF.

V and J are TRBV29-1 and TRBJ1-1; D remains ambiguous. The CDR3 is 14 residues long. CDR1 is SQVTM and CDR2 is ANQGSEA in the germline V gene. The ends were cut back, 0 bases at V and 1 base at J, with 9 bases in the middle. The CDR3 sequence is CSVEDSGRNTEAFF. The CDR3 region has the DNA TGCAGCGTTGAAGATTCTGGCAGGAACACTGAAGCTTTCTTT.

The V and J genes are TRBV5-1 and TRBJ2-3; D not resolved. Germline loops: CDR1 SGHRS, CDR2 YFSETQ. There are 12 residues in the CDR3. V was pared by 4 bases and J by 5 bases, with 8 bases between. As DNA, the CDR3 is TGCGCCAGCAGCCAGACTGGAGATACGCAGTATTTT. Translated, it gives CASSQTGDTQYF.

This clone was counted a single time. V gene TRBV6-5 combines with J gene TRBJ2-7, with 9 nucleotides matching TRBD1. The V gene end was trimmed by 4 bases and the J gene end by 5 bases; junction bases not matched to a gene: 12. This CDR3 has 16 amino acids. Germline V gives CDR1 MNHEY, CDR2 SVGAGI. CDR3 bases: TGTGCCAGCAGTTCCCCCTCGACAGGGGGGGGCCACGAGCAGTACTTC. Translation: CASSSPSTGGGHEQYF.

This chain joins TRBV11-2 and TRBJ1-2; 7 bases are a match to TRBD1. This CDR3 has 14 residues. Looked up from germline, CDR1 is SGHAT and CDR2 is FQNNGV. The junction had 5 bases not matched to a gene; V was cut back by 3 bases and J by 4 bases. For the CDR3, the DNA is TGTGCCAGCAGCTTTCCTCGACAGGGCTATGGCTACACCTTC. This translates into CASSFPRQGYGYTF.

A word on this clone: Other DNA variants within this sample encode the same CDR3. The chain joins TRBV5-4 to TRBJ1-2; D unclear. In germline, CDR1 is SGHNT, CDR2 YYREEE (reference sequence). Trimming removed 0 bases at V and 2 bases at J, with 5 bases between. This CDR3 contains 13 residues. The CDR3 DNA reads as TGTGCCAGCAGCTTGGACAGAAACTATGGCTACACCTTC. It yields the protein CASSLDRNYGYTF.

This sequence joins TRBV29-1 and TRBJ2-7, with D perhaps matching TRBD1 (7 bases). This CDR3 comprises 15 residues. Germline lookup yields CDR1 SQVTM and CDR2 ANQGSEA. Trimming removed 0 bases from V and 4 bases from J, with 16 bases in between. The CDR3 loop is CSVEDRGRGDYEQYF. The CDR3 coding sequence is TGCAGCGTTGAAGATCGGGGCAGGGGGGATTACGAGCAGTACTTC.

This chain uses TRBV10-2 with TRBJ1-1; 10 bases agree with TRBD1. Trimming removed 8 bases from V and 4 bases from J; junction bases left unmatched: 4. The germline gives CDR1 WSHSY, CDR2 SAAADI. This CDR3 contains 13 residues. The CDR3 DNA follows: TGCGCCAGCTGGGACAGGGGAGGCACTGAAGCTTTCTTT. The encoded protein is CASWDRGGTEAFF.

This clone was found many times. The chain has TRBV27 and TRBJ2-1; TRBD2 matches at 11 bases. This CDR3 region has 18 residues. Germline V lookup: CDR1 MNHEY, CDR2 SMNVEV (reference sequence). V shed 2 bases, J shed 4 bases, and the junction held 10 bases outside the gene matches. Here the CDR3 reads CASSLVGTSGGLYNEQFF. CDR3 bases: TGTGCCAGCAGTTTAGTAGGAACTAGCGGGGGCCTTTACAATGAGCAGTTCTTC.

V and J are TRBV2 and TRBJ2-1; 10 bases are shared with TRBD1. Germline CDR1 reads SNHLY; CDR2 reads FYNNEI. The CDR3 contains 15 residues. V shed 6 bases, J shed 6 bases, and the junction held 8 bases outside the gene matches. CDR3 nucleotides: TGTGCCAGCAGGGAGGGGACAGGGGTGGGCAATGAGCAGTTCTTC. The encoded protein is CASREGTGVGNEQFF.

DNA for the CDR3: TGCGCCAGCAGCCAAGAATCGGTTCCCGGACTAGCAGGTTCCTATAATTCACCCCTCCACTTT. It specifies CASSQESVPGLAGSYNSPLHF. This sequence joins TRBV4-1 and TRBJ1-6; D gene ambiguous. This CDR3 is 21 amino acids long. Germline V gives CDR1 MGHRA, CDR2 YSYEKL. Trimming cost V 0 bases and J 1 base, with 22 bases left between them.

V gene TRBV5-1 combines with J gene TRBJ1-2; tentatively, D is TRBD1 (6 bases). The V end lost 4 bases, the J end lost 5 bases, and 12 bases lay between the germline ends. CDR3 length: 13 amino acids. In germline, CDR1 is SGHRS, CDR2 YFSETQ. Here the CDR3 reads CASSPGDKYGYTF. The CDR3, as DNA: TGCGCCAGCAGCCCCGGGGACAAGTATGGCTACACCTTC.

The V call is TRBV5-4, the J call TRBJ2-3; 10 bases agree with TRBD2. There are 16 residues in the CDR3. After removal of 4 bases from V and 8 bases from J, the junction contained 13 bases not matched to a gene. In germline, CDR1 is SGHNT, CDR2 YYREEE (reference sequence). CDR3 residues: CASSEGGAGGRSTQYF. The CDR3 DNA reads TGTGCCAGCAGCGAAGGTGGAGCGGGGGGGCGGTCTACGCAGTATTTT. Full variable domain (rest looked up from reference TRBV5-4 and TRBJ2-3): ETGVTQSPTHLIKTRGQQVTLRCSSQSGHNTVSWYQQALGQGPQFIFQYYREEENGRGNFPPRFSGLQFPNYSSELNVNALELDDSALYLCASSEGGAGGRSTQYFGPGTRLTVL.

The chain carries TRBV18 and TRBJ1-6, with TRBD1 identical over 8 bases. The J segment lost 10 bases and the V segment lost 3 bases, leaving 2 bases of the junction unmatched. Looked up from germline, CDR1 is KGHSH and CDR2 is LQKENI. This CDR3 has 13 amino acids. The CDR3 DNA reads as TGTGCCAGCTCACCGGGACAGGAATCACCCCTCCACTTT. Encoded protein: CASSPGQESPLHF.

The sample holds one count of this clone. The chain couples TRBV9 to TRBJ1-4; 7 nucleotides agree with TRBD1. Germline V lookup: CDR1 SGDLS, CDR2 YYNGEE. The CDR3 has 15 residues. J was trimmed by 0 bases and V by 4 bases; bases with no gene match: 3. The CDR3 region is CASSPGTATNEKLFF. Here the CDR3 DNA reads TGTGCCAGCAGCCCTGGGACAGCAACTAATGAAAAACTGTTTTTT.

This clone was counted only a few times. The chain is built from TRBV7-2 and TRBJ2-2, with 9 bases that match TRBD1. The CDR3 is 16 residues long. Trimming at V came to 5 bases and at J to 7 bases, leaving 11 bases not matched to a gene. Per germline, CDR1 SGHTA and CDR2 FQGNSA. The CDR3 loop is CASSPLSRDRVGELFF. Written as DNA, the CDR3 is TGTGCCAGCAGCCCCCTTTCGAGGGACAGGGTCGGGGAGCTGTTTTTT.

A single count supports this clone. V and J are TRBV5-1 and TRBJ2-1, with TRBD1 identical over 9 bases. The V segment lost 3 bases and the J segment 4 bases; nucleotides outside the gene matches: 5. CDR3 length equals 15 residues. Germline V gives CDR1 SGHRS, CDR2 YFSETQ. The CDR3, as DNA: TGCGCCAGCAGCTCCGGACAGGGGCCGTACAATGAGCAGTTCTTC. It specifies CASSSGQGPYNEQFF.

The chain employs TRBV4-3 and TRBJ2-7; 11 nucleotides match TRBD2. With 1 base clipped from V and 7 bases from J, the junction kept 6 bases outside the gene matches. The CDR3 runs 15 residues. The germline CDR1 and CDR2 sequences are LGHNA and YSLEER. The CDR3 sequence is CASSQVAGGTREQYF. The DNA for the CDR3 is TGCGCCAGCAGCCAAGTAGCGGGGGGGACTAGGGAGCAGTACTTC.

Comment on this clone: The junction differs from germline at one of its ends, possibly a read error. The chain links TRBV7-9 to TRBJ2-7, with D perhaps matching TRBD2 (6 bases). This CDR3 region has 14 residues. The germline gives CDR1 SEHNR, CDR2 FQNEAQ (reference sequence). CDR3 DNA sequence: TGTGCAAGCAGGCCAACCGGGACTCTTTACGAGCAGTACTTC. It codes for CASRPTGTLYEQYF.

On this clone: In the same sample, other DNA sequences code for this CDR3. The chain employs TRBV3-1 (or the pseudogene TRBV3-2) and TRBJ2-7; D is uncertain. V lost 0 bases, J lost 2 bases, and 8 bases lay in between. Germline lookup yields CDR1 LGHDT and CDR2 YNNKEL (reference sequence). CDR3 length: 14 amino acids. CDR3 sequence: CASSQDGGPYEQYF. The CDR3 DNA sequence: TGTGCCAGCAGCCAAGATGGCGGTCCCTACGAGCAGTACTTC.

The chain is built from TRBV28 and TRBJ1-2; weak D call: TRBD1 (5 bases). Trimming stripped 6 bases from V and 7 bases from J, with 12 bases between. CDR1 is MDHEN and CDR2 is SYDVKM in the germline V gene. This CDR3 comprises 12 residues. CDR3 in DNA: TGTGCCAGCAGCCCGATGGGGGGTGGCTACACCTTC. This encodes CASSPMGGGYTF.

The chain uses TRBV29-1 and TRBJ1-1; 10 bases fit TRBD1. The CDR3 loop spans 14 amino acids. V gave up 4 bases and J gave up 7 bases; unmatched junction bases: 9. Germline V lookup: CDR1 SQVTM, CDR2 ANQGSEA. The CDR3 is CSVGIPGQGNEAFF. The DNA of the CDR3 is TGCAGCGTTGGGATCCCGGGACAGGGGAATGAAGCTTTCTTT.

The rearrangement links TRBV7-2 to TRBJ2-7; 8 positions match TRBD1. Germline V CDR1 and CDR2: SGHTA, FQGNSA. The CDR3 totals 15 residues. The ends lost 5 bases at V and 0 bases at J; junction bases unmatched: 6. CDR3 bases: TGTGCCAGCAGCCCTGGGACAGGTTACTCCTACGAGCAGTACTTC. Its protein is CASSPGTGYSYEQYF.

V and J are TRBV4-2 and TRBJ2-5, with 15 nucleotides matching TRBD2. From germline, CDR1 is LGHNA and CDR2 YNFKEQ. The ends lost 3 bases at V and 2 bases at J; junction bases unmatched: 10. This CDR3 is built from 19 residues. The CDR3 here is CASSQDGLAGGPRQETQYF. CDR3 bases: TGTGCCAGCAGCCAGGATGGACTAGCGGGGGGGCCGCGGCAAGAGACCCAGTACTTC.

The chain couples TRBV7-9 to TRBJ1-2; D is ambiguous. V was shortened by 2 bases and J by 2 bases, with 12 bases between the two germline ends. This CDR3 spans 15 amino acids. CDR1 is SEHNR, CDR2 FQNEAQ, per germline (reference sequence). This chain's CDR3 is CASSLRREANYGYTF. The CDR3 DNA is TGTGCCAGCAGCTTAAGAAGGGAGGCCAACTATGGCTACACCTTC.

The chain links TRBV6-2 or TRBV6-3 to TRBJ2-7; TRBD2 agrees at 11 bases. The CDR3 is made up of 15 amino acids. Trimming took 5 bases from V and 4 from J; bases not matched to a gene: 7. CDR1 is MNHEY and CDR2 is SVGEGT in the germline V gene. In nucleotides, the CDR3 is TGTGCCAGCAGTGTCCTAGCGGGGGGAAAGTACGAGCAGTACTTC. Protein: CASSVLAGGKYEQYF.